Below, 2 T cell receptor beta chains from the same sample are listed, as sequenced in a study of CD8 T cells in ankylosing spondylitis. MiXCR was run by TCRdb on the 5' RACE reads, yielding one entry per CDR3 protein. The table includes 150,000 to 200,000 distinct CDR3 sequences, 25% to 35% detected once. The sample comprised synovial fluid, either unsorted or a sorted T cell fraction (not recorded which). These receptors were obtained from a male donor with ankylosing spondylitis.

The chain couples TRBV20-1 to TRBJ1-2; D is undetermined. Germline CDR1 and CDR2: DFQATT and SNEGSKA (reference sequence). The CDR3 loop spans 14 amino acids. With 6 bases removed from V and 5 bases from J, the gap between germline ends came to 19 bases. This chain's CDR3 is CSASWTSGNYGYTF. The DNA of the CDR3 is TGCAGTGCCTCGTGGACGTCCGGGAATTATGGCTACACCTTC.

DNA for the CDR3: TGTGCCAGCAGCCAATCACAGGGCCTTGAAGCTTTCTTT. It specifies CASSQSQGLEAFF. The chain is built from TRBV7-9 and TRBJ1-1; a weak D match, TRBD1 (6 bases). With 5 bases removed from V and 7 bases from J, the gap between germline ends came to 14 bases. In germline, CDR1 is SEHNR, CDR2 FQNEAQ (reference sequence). This CDR3 has 13 residues.